The T cell receptor (beta chain) under discussion was sequenced for a study of T cells in Graves' hyperthyroidism and ophthalmopathy. This clonotype was seen at least ten times. The CDR3 totals 15 residues. From germline, CDR1 is MNHNS and CDR2 SASEGT. The V and J ends lost 1 base and 9 bases, in that order; junction bases with no gene match: 6. Amplified TCR beta CDR3 regions derived from RNA transcripts. Carried out on the TCR CDR3, a first-round RT-PCR used the HTBI primer set. TCRdb passed the multiplex PCR reads through MiXCR, listing each CDR3 protein once. The sample shows some 400,000 distinct CDR3 sequences, about 15% of them seen only once.

The receptor was derived from a woman aged 55-70 years with Graves' hyperthyroidism. The V and J genes are TRBV6-1 and TRBJ1-4; 9 bases agree with TRBD1. Sequenced material: blood. The chain's CDR3 is CASSEGGTGRKKLFF. CDR3 nucleotide sequence: TGTGCCAGCAGTGAAGGCGGGACAGGGCGAAAAAAACTGTTTTTT.